Each of the 10 T cell receptor beta chains below was sequenced from the same sample in a study of T cell responses to AZD1222 COVID-19 vaccine. Clones were read by immunoSEQ multiplex PCR, and TCRdb kept only the in-frame ones, dropping some. Of about 140,000 clones detected, around 90% appear once; the ten largest clones hold 2.5% to 3.5%. The source was peripheral blood, collected on day 0 of AZD1222 vaccination. The receptors here all came from an adult in good health.

The chain links TRBV6-1 to TRBJ2-7; D possibly matches TRBD1 or TRBD2 (5 bases each). V lost 2 bases and J lost 2, with 16 bases in between. The CDR3 covers 16 residues. In germline, CDR1 is MNHNS, CDR2 SASEGT. DNA for the CDR3: TGTGCCAGCAGTGAACTGTTCCCTAGAGGGGCCTACGAGCAGTACTTC. Residues: CASSELFPRGAYEQYF.

The chain has TRBV2 and TRBJ2-1, with D unclear. Germline values: CDR1 SNHLY, CDR2 FYNNEI. Trimming took 3 bases from V and 4 from J, leaving 7 bases between them. The CDR3 has 13 amino acids. The CDR3 DNA reads TGTGCCAGCAGTGATGTCGGTTACAATGAGCAGTTCTTC. This sequence encodes CASSDVGYNEQFF. The whole variable domain, filled in from reference TRBV2 and TRBJ2-1, reads EPEVTQTPSHQVTQMGQEVILRCVPISNHLYFYWYRQILGQKVEFLVSFYNNEISEKSEIFDDQFSVERPDGSNFTLKIRSTKLEDSAMYFCASSDVGYNEQFFGPGTRLTVL.

The chain combines TRBV18 with TRBJ1-2; no clear D. This CDR3 is built from 12 residues. Germline loops: CDR1 KGHSH, CDR2 LQKENI. The ends were cut back, 2 bases at V and 7 bases at J, with 8 bases in the middle. CDR3 sequence (DNA): TGTGCCAGCTCACCAGAGGTTGGTGGCTACACCTTC. This encodes CASSPEVGGYTF. The entire variable domain, with the rest obtained from reference TRBV18 and TRBJ1-2, is as follows: NAGVMQNPRHLVRRRGQEARLRCSPMKGHSHVYWYRQLPEEGLKFMVYLQKENIIDESGMPKERFSAEFPKEGPSILRIQQVVRGDSAAYFCASSPEVGGYTFGSGTRLTVV.

This clone was counted a few times. This chain joins TRBV5-5 and TRBJ1-1, with 7 bases fitting TRBD1. J lost 4 bases, V lost 0 bases, and 3 bases had no gene match. Germline loops: CDR1 SGHKS, CDR2 YYEKEE (reference sequence). The CDR3 is 14 amino acids. The CDR3 here is CASSLASGGTEAFF. CDR3 sequence (DNA): TGTGCCAGCAGCTTGGCGTCAGGGGGCACTGAAGCTTTCTTT.

The V gene is TRBV19, the J gene TRBJ1-1; D not resolved. The germline V and J ends were trimmed by 4 bases and 11 bases, with 17 bases remaining between them. The germline V gene has CDR1 LNHDA and CDR2 SQIVND (reference sequence). The CDR3 contains 13 residues. CDR3 amino acids: CASSRGYGIGAFF. The CDR3 DNA sequence: TGTGCCAGTAGTAGAGGGTATGGCATTGGCGCTTTCTTT.

The gene calls are TRBV5-1 and TRBJ1-5; D remains unclear. Germline CDR1 is SGHRS and CDR2 is YFSETQ. Trimming removed 0 bases at V and 2 bases at J, with 6 bases between. The CDR3 has 14 amino acids. CDR3 region: CASSLGDGNQPQHF. The CDR3 DNA reads as TGCGCCAGCAGCTTGGGAGACGGCAATCAGCCCCAGCATTTT.

Only one count was recorded for this clone. The chain has TRBV4-2 and TRBJ2-7, with D hard to call. Looked up from germline, CDR1 is LGHNA and CDR2 is YNFKEQ. The ends were cut back, 0 bases at V and 3 bases at J, with 6 bases in the middle. The CDR3 contains 13 residues. CDR3 protein: CASSQEGGYEQYF. The CDR3 DNA reads TGTGCCAGCAGCCAAGAGGGTGGCTACGAGCAGTACTTC.

The rearrangement joins TRBV30 to TRBJ2-3, with 11 bases aligning to TRBD2. The CDR3 covers 18 residues. V shed 5 bases and J 4 bases; nucleotides not matched to a gene: 17. Per germline, CDR1 GTSNPN and CDR2 SVGIG (reference sequence). The CDR3 loop reads CAWLGPGLAGAHADTQYF. In DNA form, the CDR3 reads TGTGCCTGGTTAGGCCCCGGACTAGCGGGCGCACACGCAGATACGCAGTATTTT.

This clone has just a few counts. This chain joins TRBV18 and TRBJ2-6; unclear D gene. The CDR3 length is 15 residues. Between the trimmed V and J ends, which lost 3 bases and 3 bases, there was a span of 9 bases. Per the germline V gene, CDR1 is KGHSH and CDR2 is LQKENI. In nucleotides, the CDR3 is TGTGCCAGCTCACCGGTAGCTGTTGGGGCCAACGTCCTGACTTTC. Its protein product is CASSPVAVGANVLTF.

This chain connects TRBV7-3 to TRBJ2-1, with 9 bases lining up with TRBD2. Germline CDR1 SGHTA, CDR2 FQGTGA. The CDR3 loop spans 16 amino acids. V shed 5 bases, J shed 0 bases, and the junction held 5 bases outside the gene matches. In nucleotides, the CDR3 is TGTGCCAGCAGCATTAGCGGGAGTATCTCCTACAATGAGCAGTTCTTC. This encodes CASSISGSISYNEQFF.